This TCR beta chain was sequenced during a study of shared clonotypes between healthy human individuals. The repertoire was sequenced with immunoSEQ multiplex PCR; TCRdb's copy has only in-frame clones and lacks some. The data show some 690,000 clones, 90% seen once. V gave up 3 bases and J gave up 0 bases; unmatched junction bases: 4. In germline, CDR1 is SGDLS, CDR2 YYNGEE. This CDR3 has 15 amino acids. Study-wide findings and caveats: With few donors, the genetic and exposure-history diversity represented was limited. When compared with the clonotypes that were shared by all four sorted-subset donors, the non-shared clonotypes turned out to have lower generation probabilities.

As regards this clone: Its antigen is undetermined. Other DNA sequences in the sample encode the same CDR3.

Specimen: memory CD8+ T cells from PBMCs. As for subset: CD45RO+ cells pooled with CCR7-negative TemRA cells. The chain joins TRBV9 to TRBJ2-7; 9 bases agree with TRBD2. The sequence was collected from a man younger than 35 in good health. Some clones in this sample may be carry-over from other donors' samples. The chain's CDR3 is CASSAGTSPSYEQYF. DNA for the CDR3: TGTGCCAGCAGCGCAGGGACTAGCCCCTCCTACGAGCAGTACTTC.